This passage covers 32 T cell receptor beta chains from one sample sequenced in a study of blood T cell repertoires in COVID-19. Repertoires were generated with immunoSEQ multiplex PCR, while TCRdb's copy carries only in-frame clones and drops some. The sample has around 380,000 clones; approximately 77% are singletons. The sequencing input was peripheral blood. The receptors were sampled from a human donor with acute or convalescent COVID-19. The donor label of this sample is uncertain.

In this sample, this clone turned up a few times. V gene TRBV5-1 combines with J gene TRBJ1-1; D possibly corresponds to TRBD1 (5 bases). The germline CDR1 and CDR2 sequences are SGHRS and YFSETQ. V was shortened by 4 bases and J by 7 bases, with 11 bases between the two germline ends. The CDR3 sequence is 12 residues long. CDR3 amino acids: CASSTGHLEAFF. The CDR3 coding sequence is TGCGCCAGCAGCACCGGACACCTTGAAGCTTTCTTT.

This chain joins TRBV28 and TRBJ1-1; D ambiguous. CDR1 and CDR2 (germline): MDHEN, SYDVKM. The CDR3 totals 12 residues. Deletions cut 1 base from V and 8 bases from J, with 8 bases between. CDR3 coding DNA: TGTGCCAGCAGTTTATTCCACGGGGAAGCTTTCTTT. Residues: CASSLFHGEAFF.

This chain's CDR3 is CASSPGQQETQYF. As DNA, the CDR3 is TGTGCCAGCAGCCCGGGACAGCAAGAGACCCAGTACTTC. V gene TRBV7-2 combines with J gene TRBJ2-5, with TRBD1 matching over 7 bases. The V gene end was trimmed by 5 bases and the J gene end by 2 bases; junction bases not matched to a gene: 2. The CDR3 runs 13 residues. Germline V gene data show CDR1 as SGHTA and CDR2 as FQGNSA.

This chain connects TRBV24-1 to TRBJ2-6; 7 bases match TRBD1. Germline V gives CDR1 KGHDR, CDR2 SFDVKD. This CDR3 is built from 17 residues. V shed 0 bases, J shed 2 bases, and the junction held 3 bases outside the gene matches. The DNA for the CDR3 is TGTGCCACCAGTGATTTGCAGGGGGTAACTGGGGCCAACGTCCTGACTTTC. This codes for CATSDLQGVTGANVLTF.

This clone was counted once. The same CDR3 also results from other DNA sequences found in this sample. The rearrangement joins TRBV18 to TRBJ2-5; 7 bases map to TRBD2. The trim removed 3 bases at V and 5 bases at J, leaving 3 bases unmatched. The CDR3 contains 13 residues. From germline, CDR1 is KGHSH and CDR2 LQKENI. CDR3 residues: CASSPGLEETQYF. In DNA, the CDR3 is TGTGCCAGCTCACCTGGACTAGAGGAGACCCAGTACTTC.

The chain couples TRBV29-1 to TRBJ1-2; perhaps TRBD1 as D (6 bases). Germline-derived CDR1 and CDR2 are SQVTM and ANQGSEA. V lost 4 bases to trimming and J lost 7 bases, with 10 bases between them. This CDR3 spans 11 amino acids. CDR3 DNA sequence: TGCAGCGTTGCAAGGGGGATTGGCTACACCTTC. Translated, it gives CSVARGIGYTF.

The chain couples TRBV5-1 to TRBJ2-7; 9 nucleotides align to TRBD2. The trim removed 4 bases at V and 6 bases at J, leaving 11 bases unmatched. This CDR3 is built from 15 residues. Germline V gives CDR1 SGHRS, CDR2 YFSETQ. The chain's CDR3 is CASSGGAGRGGEQYF. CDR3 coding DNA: TGCGCCAGCAGCGGGGGAGCGGGGCGGGGGGGCGAGCAGTACTTC.

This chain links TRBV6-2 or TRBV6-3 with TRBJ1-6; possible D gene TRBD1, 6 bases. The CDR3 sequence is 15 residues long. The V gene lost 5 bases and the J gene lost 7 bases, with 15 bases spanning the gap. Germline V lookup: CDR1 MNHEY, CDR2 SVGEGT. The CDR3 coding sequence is TGTGCCAGCAGTCCCATCAGGGGATCAAATTCACCCCTCCACTTT. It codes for CASSPIRGSNSPLHF.

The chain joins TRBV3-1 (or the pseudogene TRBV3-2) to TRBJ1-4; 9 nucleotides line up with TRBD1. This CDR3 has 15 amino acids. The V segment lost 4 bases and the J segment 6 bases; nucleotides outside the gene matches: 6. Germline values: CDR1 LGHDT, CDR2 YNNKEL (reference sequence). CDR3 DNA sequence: TGTGCCAGCAGCCCCACAGGGGGCTGGGATGAAAAACTGTTTTTT. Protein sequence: CASSPTGGWDEKLFF.

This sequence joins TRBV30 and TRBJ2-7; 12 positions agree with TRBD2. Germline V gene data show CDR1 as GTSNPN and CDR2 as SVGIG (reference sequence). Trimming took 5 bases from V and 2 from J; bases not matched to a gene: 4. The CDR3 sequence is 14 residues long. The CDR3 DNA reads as TGTGCCTGGGCTTCTAGCGGGGGGGCCTACGAGCAGTACTTC. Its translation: CAWASSGGAYEQYF.

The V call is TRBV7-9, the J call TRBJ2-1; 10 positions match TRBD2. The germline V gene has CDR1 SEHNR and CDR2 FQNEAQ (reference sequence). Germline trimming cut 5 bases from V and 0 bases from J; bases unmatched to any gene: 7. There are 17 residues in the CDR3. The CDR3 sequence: CASSPRTSGYSYNEQFF. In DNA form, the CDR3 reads TGTGCCAGCAGCCCCCGGACTAGCGGATACTCCTACAATGAGCAGTTCTTC.

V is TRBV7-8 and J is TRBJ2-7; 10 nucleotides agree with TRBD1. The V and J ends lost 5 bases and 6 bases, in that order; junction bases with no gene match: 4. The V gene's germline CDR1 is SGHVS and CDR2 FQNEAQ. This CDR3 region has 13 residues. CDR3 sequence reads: CASSRGQGFEQYF. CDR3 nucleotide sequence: TGTGCCAGCAGCCGGGGACAGGGGTTCGAGCAGTACTTC.

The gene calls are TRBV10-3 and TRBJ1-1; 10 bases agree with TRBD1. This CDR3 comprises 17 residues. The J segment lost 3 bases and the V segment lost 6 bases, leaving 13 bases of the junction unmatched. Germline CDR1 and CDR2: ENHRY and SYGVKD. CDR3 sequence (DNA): TGTGCCATCAGAGTTAACCCGGGACAGGGGAAGGACACTGAAGCTTTCTTT. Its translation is CAIRVNPGQGKDTEAFF.

CDR3: CASSLWGGVGPTEAFF. The DNA of the CDR3 is TGTGCCAGCAGCTTATGGGGCGGCGTGGGGCCCACTGAAGCTTTCTTT. The V gene is TRBV7-9, the J gene TRBJ1-1; a possible D gene is TRBD1 (5 bases). Trimming took off 2 bases at V and 4 bases at J, with 17 bases between the two ends. CDR3 length equals 16 residues. Germline lookup yields CDR1 SEHNR and CDR2 FQNEAQ (reference sequence).

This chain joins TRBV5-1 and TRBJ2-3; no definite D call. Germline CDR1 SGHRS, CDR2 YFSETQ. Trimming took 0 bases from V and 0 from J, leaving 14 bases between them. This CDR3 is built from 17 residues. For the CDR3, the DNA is TGCGCCAGCAGCTTGGCCCTTCGCGGCCTAAGCACAGATACGCAGTATTTT. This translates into CASSLALRGLSTDTQYF. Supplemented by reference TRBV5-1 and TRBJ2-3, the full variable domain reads KAGVTQTPRYLIKTRGQQVTLSCSPISGHRSVSWYQQTPGQGLQFLFEYFSETQRNKGNFPGRFSGRQFSNSRSEMNVSTLELGDSALYLCASSLALRGLSTDTQYFGPGTRLTVL.

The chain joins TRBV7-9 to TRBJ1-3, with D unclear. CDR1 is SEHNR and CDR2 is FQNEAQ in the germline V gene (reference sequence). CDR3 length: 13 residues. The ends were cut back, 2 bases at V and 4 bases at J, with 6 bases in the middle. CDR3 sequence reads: CASSLLLGNTIYF. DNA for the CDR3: TGTGCCAGCAGCTTATTATTGGGAAACACCATATATTTT.

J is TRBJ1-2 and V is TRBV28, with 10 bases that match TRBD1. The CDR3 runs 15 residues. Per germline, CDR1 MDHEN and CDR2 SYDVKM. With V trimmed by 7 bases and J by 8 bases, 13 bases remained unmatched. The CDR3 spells CASIAGTGASGGYTF. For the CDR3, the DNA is TGTGCCAGCATCGCCGGGACAGGGGCTTCTGGGGGCTACACCTTC.

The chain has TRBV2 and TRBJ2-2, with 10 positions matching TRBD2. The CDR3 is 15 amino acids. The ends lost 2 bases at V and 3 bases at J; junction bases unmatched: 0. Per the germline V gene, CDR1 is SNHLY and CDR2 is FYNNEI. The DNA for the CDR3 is TGTGCCAGCAGTGAAACTAGCGGGGACACCGGGGAGCTGTTTTTT. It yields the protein CASSETSGDTGELFF.

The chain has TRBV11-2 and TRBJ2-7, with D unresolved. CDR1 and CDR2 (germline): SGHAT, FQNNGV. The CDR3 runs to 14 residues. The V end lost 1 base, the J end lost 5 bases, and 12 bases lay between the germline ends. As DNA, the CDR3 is TGTGCCAGCAGCTTAGGAGGAATGCTCCACGAGCAGTACTTC. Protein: CASSLGGMLHEQYF.

CDR3 in DNA: TGTGCCAGCAGTTCCGGACCTCCCAGGGCCCAGCATTTT. The encoded protein is CASSSGPPRAQHF. The chain joins TRBV12-3 or TRBV12-4 to TRBJ1-5, with D maybe TRBD1 (5 bases). This CDR3 comprises 13 residues. V lost 4 bases to trimming and J lost 11 bases, with 15 bases between them.

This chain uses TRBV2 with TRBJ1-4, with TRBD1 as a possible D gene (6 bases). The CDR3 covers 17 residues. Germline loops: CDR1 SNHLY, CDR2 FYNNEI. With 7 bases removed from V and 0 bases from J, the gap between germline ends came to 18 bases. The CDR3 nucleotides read TGTGCCAGCACCAGAAGACAGGCCCGCACAACTAATGAAAAACTGTTTTTT. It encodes CASTRRQARTTNEKLFF.

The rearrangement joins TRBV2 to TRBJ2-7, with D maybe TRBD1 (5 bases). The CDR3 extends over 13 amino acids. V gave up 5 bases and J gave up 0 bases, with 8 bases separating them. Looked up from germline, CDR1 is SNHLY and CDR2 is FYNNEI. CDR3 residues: CASSKDTSYEQYF. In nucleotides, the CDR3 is TGTGCCAGCAGTAAGGACACCTCCTACGAGCAGTACTTC.

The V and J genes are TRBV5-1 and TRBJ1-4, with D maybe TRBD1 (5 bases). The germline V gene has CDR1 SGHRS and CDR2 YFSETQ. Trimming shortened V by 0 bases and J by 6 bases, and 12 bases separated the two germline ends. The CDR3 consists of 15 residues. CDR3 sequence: CASSLAGGSYEKLFF. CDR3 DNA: TGCGCCAGCAGCTTGGCCGGGGGATCTTATGAAAAACTGTTTTTT.

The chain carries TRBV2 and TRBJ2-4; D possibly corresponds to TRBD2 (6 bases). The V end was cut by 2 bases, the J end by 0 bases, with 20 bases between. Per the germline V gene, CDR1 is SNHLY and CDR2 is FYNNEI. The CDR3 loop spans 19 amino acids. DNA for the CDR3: TGTGCCAGCAGTGAAAGGGTGGGGACTTCGAACCTAGCCAAAAACATTCAGTACTTC. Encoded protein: CASSERVGTSNLAKNIQYF.

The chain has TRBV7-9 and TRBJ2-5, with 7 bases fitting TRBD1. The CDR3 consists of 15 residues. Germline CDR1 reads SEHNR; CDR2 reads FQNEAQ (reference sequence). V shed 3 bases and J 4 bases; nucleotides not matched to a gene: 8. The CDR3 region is CASSLGRGLAETQYF. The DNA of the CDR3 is TGTGCCAGCAGCTTGGGCAGGGGGTTAGCAGAGACCCAGTACTTC.

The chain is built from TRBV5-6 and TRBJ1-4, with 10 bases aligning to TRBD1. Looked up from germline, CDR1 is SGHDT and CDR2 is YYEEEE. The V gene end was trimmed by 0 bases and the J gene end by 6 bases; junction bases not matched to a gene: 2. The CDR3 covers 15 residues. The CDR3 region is CASSLVGTGDEKLFF. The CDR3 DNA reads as TGTGCCAGCAGCTTGGTTGGGACAGGGGATGAAAAACTGTTTTTT.

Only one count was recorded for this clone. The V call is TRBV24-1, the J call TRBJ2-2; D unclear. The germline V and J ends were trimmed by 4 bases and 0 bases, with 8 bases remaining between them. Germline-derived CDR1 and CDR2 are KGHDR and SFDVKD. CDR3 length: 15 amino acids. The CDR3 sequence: CATSDDSSNTGELFF. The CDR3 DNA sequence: TGTGCCACCAGTGACGACTCTTCGAACACCGGGGAGCTGTTTTTT.

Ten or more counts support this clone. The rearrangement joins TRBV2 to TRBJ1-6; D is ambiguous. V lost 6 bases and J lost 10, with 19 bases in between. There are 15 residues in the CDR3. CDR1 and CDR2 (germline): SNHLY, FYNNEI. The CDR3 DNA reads TGTGCCAGCAGCCCGGAAGAGGGCATGAGCTCACCCCTCCACTTT. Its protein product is CASSPEEGMSSPLHF.

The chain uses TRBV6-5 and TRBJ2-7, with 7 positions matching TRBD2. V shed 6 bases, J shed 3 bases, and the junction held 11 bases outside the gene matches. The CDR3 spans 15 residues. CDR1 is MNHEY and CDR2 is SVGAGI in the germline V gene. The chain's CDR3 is CASRGAGTGGYEQYF. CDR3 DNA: TGTGCCAGCAGAGGGGCCGGGACGGGAGGCTACGAGCAGTACTTC.

Here the CDR3 reads CASKPGTVEKLFF. The CDR3 nucleotides are TGTGCCAGCAAACCCGGGACAGTCGAAAAACTGTTTTTT. The V gene is TRBV2, the J gene TRBJ1-4; 7 positions match TRBD1. Germline V gene data show CDR1 as SNHLY and CDR2 as FYNNEI. The CDR3 covers 13 residues. Germline trimming cut 7 bases from V and 8 bases from J; bases unmatched to any gene: 7.

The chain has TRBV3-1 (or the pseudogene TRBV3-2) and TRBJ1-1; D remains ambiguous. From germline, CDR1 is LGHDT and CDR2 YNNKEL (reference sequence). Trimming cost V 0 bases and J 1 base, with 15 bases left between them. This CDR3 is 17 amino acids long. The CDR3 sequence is CASSQDIAGLRNTEAFF. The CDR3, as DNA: TGTGCCAGCAGCCAAGATATAGCAGGACTCCGGAACACTGAAGCTTTCTTT.

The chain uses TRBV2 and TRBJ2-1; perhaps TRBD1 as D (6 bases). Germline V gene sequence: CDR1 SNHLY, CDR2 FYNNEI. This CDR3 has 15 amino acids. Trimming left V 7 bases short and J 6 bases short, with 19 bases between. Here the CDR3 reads CASTRNGQSSNEQFF. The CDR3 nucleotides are TGTGCCAGCACCCGAAACGGACAGTCGTCCAATGAGCAGTTCTTC.